This T cell receptor (beta chain) was recovered during a study of T cell repertoires in cytomegalovirus infection. Looking at the study overall: Matching HLA type and CMV infection were both indicated by public TCR beta signatures.

Findings and limits, study-wide: Summed frequency of public TCR beta families distinguished CMV carriers with the relevant HLA. CMV-specific TCR beta clonotypes restricted by HLA-C dominated the ex vivo response.

Points on this clonotype: No antigen is known for it.

Germline CDR1 is LNHDA and CDR2 is SQIVND (reference sequence). After removal of 4 bases from V and 5 bases from J, the junction contained 10 bases not matched to a gene. The CDR3 covers 16 residues. TCRdb reanalysed the reads using MiXCR and keeps one entry per CDR3 protein. The data hold around 740,000 distinct CDR3 sequences, with about a third observed a single time. This clonotype originated in a human donor in good health (CMV status not recorded). Some clones in this sample may be carry-over from other donors' samples. V usage is TRBV19 and J usage is TRBJ2-1; the match to TRBD2 covers 8 bases. The specimen sequenced was PBMCs. The CDR3 region has the DNA TGTGCCAGTAGTAGCCCCAAGCGGGGGCTGAACAATGAGCAGTTCTTC. Its protein product is CASSSPKRGLNNEQFF.